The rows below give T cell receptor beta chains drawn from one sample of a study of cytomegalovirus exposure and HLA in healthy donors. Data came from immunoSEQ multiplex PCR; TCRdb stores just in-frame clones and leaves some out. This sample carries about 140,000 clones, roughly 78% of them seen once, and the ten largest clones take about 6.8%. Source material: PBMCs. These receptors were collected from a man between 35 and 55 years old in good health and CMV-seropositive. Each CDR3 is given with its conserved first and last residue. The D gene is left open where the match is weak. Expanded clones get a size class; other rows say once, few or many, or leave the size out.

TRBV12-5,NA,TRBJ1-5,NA,TGTGCTAGTGGTTTGGTACGAGGGCCTAACAATCAGCCCCAGCATTTT,CASGLVRGPNNQPQHF
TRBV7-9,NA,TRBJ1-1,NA,TGTGCCAGCAGCTTAGCCGGGCAGCGGGCCACTGAAGCTTTCTTT,CASSLAGQRATEAFF
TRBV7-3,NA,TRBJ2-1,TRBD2,TGTGCCAGCAGCCCTGGGGCGGGAGGGCCCTACAATGAGCAGTTCTTC,CASSPGAGGPYNEQFF
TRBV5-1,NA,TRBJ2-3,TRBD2,TGCGCCAGCAGCTTATTCACTAGCGGGGTCACAGATACGCAGTATTTT,CASSLFTSGVTDTQYF
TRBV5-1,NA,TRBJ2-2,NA,TGCGCCAGCAGCTTGATGGCAGCCGGGGAGCTGTTTTTT,CASSLMAAGELFF
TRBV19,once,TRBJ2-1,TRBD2,TGTGCCAGTAGAGCGGGAGGGCTGGATGAGCAGTTCTTC,CASRAGGLDEQFF
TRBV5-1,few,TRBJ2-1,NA,TGCGCCAGCAGGGAGGGCCCTGCGCCCTACAATGAGCAGTTCTTC,CASREGPAPYNEQFF
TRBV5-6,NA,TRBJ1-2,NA,TGTGCCAGCAGTCAGGACTACGTCGGCTACACCTTC,CASSQDYVGYTF
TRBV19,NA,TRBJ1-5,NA,TGTGCCAGTAGCCCACAGGTTCTGGTAGTCAATCAGCCCCAGCATTTT,CASSPQVLVVNQPQHF
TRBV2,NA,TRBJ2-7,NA,TGTGCCAGCACTCAGGAGGGCTACTCCTACGAGCAGTACTTC,CASTQEGYSYEQYF
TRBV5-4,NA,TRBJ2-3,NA,TGTGCCAGCAGGCCTAGTCGGCGGGACACAGATACGCAGTATTTT,CASRPSRRDTDTQYF
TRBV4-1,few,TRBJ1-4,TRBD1,TGCGCCAGCAGCCCGCCGGGACAGGGGAATGAAAAACTGTTTTTT,CASSPPGQGNEKLFF
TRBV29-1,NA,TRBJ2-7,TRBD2,TGCAGCGGGACTAGTGGTTCCTACGAGCAGTACTTC,CSGTSGSYEQYF
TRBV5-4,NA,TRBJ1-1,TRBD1,TGTGCTTCGGGACAGACCATGAACACTGAAGCTTTCTTT,CASGQTMNTEAFF
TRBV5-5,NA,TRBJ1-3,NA,TGTGCCAGCAGACCCACAGGGAGTGGAAACACCATATATTTT,CASRPTGSGNTIYF
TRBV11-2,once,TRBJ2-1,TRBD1,TGTGCCAGCAGCCTCCGGGACAGTATCAATGAGCAGTTCTTC,CASSLRDSINEQFF
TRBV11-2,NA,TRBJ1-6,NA,TGTGCCAGCAGCCCCACAAGAAATTCACCCCTCCACTTT,CASSPTRNSPLHF
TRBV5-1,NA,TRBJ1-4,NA,TGCGCCAGCAGCCTGGGGAGGGGCGGGGAAAAACTGTTTTTT,CASSLGRGGEKLFF
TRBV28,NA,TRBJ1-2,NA,TGTGCCAGCAGTTTAGGGGGCAGTCCCGGCTATGGCTACACCTTC,CASSLGGSPGYGYTF
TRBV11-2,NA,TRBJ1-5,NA,TGTGCCAGCAGTGCGCATAGCAATCAGCCCCAGCATTTT,CASSAHSNQPQHF
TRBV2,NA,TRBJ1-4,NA,TGTGCCAGCAGTGGACAGTCGGGTGAAAAACTGTTTTTT,CASSGQSGEKLFF
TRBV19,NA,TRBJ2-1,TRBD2,TGTGCCAGTAGTATCGGGACTAGCGGGTACCGAGGGGAGCAGTTCTTC,CASSIGTSGYRGEQFF
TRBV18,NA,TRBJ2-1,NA,TGTGCCAGCTCACCCGCGCCGTATGAGCAGTTCTTC,CASSPAPYEQFF
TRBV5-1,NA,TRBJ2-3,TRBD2,TGCGCCAGCAGCCCAGCTAGCGGAACTAGCACAGATACGCAGTATTTT,CASSPASGTSTDTQYF
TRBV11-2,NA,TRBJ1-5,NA,TGTGCCAGCAGCTCACACCGGGCTGCGGGTCAGCCCCAGCATTTT,CASSSHRAAGQPQHF
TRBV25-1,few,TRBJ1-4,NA,TGTGCCAGCAGTCTTAGTAGGGGTGAAAAACTGTTTTTT,CASSLSRGEKLFF
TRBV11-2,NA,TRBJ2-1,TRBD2,TGTGCCAGCACCCCCTCCCCGGCGGGAGGGCGCAATGAGCAGTTCTTC,CASTPSPAGGRNEQFF
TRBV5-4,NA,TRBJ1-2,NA,TGTGCCAGCAGCCCGGGGGGGGTGGGGGACTATGGCTACACCTTC,CASSPGGVGDYGYTF
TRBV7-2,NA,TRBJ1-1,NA,TGTGCCAGCAGCTTATTCGGGCCGGGAGCAACTGAAGCTTTCTTT,CASSLFGPGATEAFF
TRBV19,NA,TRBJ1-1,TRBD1,TGTGCCAGTAGTAATTCAGGGGGCACTGAAGCTTTCTTT,CASSNSGGTEAFF
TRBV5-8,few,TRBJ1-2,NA,TGTGCCAGCAACCCCAGAGGGATCCCCTATGGCTACACCTTC,CASNPRGIPYGYTF